A single sample is the source of the 19 T cell receptor beta chains below, sequenced in a study of blood T cell repertoires in COVID-19. Libraries were prepared by immunoSEQ multiplex PCR; TCRdb keeps only in-frame clonotypes and omits some of them. This table holds around 60,000 clones, about 73% found once. Sequenced input: peripheral blood. The receptor source for this set is a woman in her forties or fifties with active or convalescent COVID-19.

The V and J genes are TRBV4-1 and TRBJ1-2; D gene uncertain. The CDR3 contains 12 residues. The V gene's germline CDR1 is MGHRA and CDR2 YSYEKL. V was cut by 2 bases and J by 2 bases, with 3 bases left in between. The CDR3: CASSQTNYGYTF. CDR3 DNA sequence: TGCGCCAGCAGCCAAACAAACTATGGCTACACCTTC.

The chain couples TRBV10-3 to TRBJ2-1, with 11 nucleotides matching TRBD2. The CDR3 totals 15 residues. J lost 3 bases, V lost 9 bases, and 7 bases had no gene match. Germline values: CDR1 ENHRY, CDR2 SYGVKD. CDR3 amino acids: CAIGTSGRVYNEQFF. The CDR3, as DNA: TGTGCCATAGGAACTAGCGGGAGAGTCTACAATGAGCAGTTCTTC.

The V call is TRBV27, the J call TRBJ2-5; 8 nucleotides match TRBD2. This CDR3 contains 15 residues. V lost 3 bases and J lost 2; bases outside the gene matches: 5. CDR1 and CDR2 from the germline V gene are MNHEY and SMNVEV (reference sequence). CDR3: CASSLQGLVQETQYF. The CDR3 DNA is TGTGCCAGCAGTTTGCAGGGACTAGTTCAAGAGACCCAGTACTTC.

The chain recombines TRBV10-2 with TRBJ2-3; a possible D gene is TRBD2 (5 bases). The CDR3 spans 14 residues. In germline, CDR1 is WSHSY, CDR2 SAAADI. Trimming stripped 4 bases from V and 0 bases from J, with 8 bases between. The CDR3 protein is CASSGASSTDTQYF. CDR3 bases: TGCGCCAGCAGTGGCGCTAGCAGCACAGATACGCAGTATTTT.

This sequence joins TRBV7-6 and TRBJ2-2; D is perhaps TRBD2 (7 bases). Germline-derived CDR1 and CDR2 are SGHVS and FNYEAQ. This CDR3 has 15 residues. The V and J ends lost 3 bases and 5 bases respectively, with 13 bases between them. CDR3 DNA: TGTGCCAGCAGCTTTGAAGGGAGGGGGACCGGGGAGCTGTTTTTT. This sequence encodes CASSFEGRGTGELFF.

The chain carries TRBV6-1 and TRBJ2-5, with TRBD2 matching over 11 bases. The CDR3 runs to 18 residues. Germline values: CDR1 MNHNS, CDR2 SASEGT. V gave up 0 bases and J gave up 0 bases; unmatched junction bases: 6. CDR3 DNA sequence: TGTGCCAGCAGTGAAGCCACTAGCGGGGGACCTTACCAAGAGACCCAGTACTTC. Its protein is CASSEATSGGPYQETQYF.

The V call is TRBV20-1, the J call TRBJ1-5; a weak D match, TRBD1 (5 bases). From germline, CDR1 is DFQATT and CDR2 SNEGSKA (reference sequence). The CDR3 consists of 14 residues. Trimming stripped 3 bases from V and 2 bases from J, with 11 bases between. CDR3 region: CSASPVRGNQPQHF. The CDR3 coding sequence is TGCAGTGCTAGTCCCGTCAGGGGCAATCAGCCCCAGCATTTT.

The J gene is TRBJ1-1, the V gene TRBV29-1; 8 positions match TRBD1. V was pared by 3 bases and J by 2 bases, with 14 bases of the junction left unmatched. Germline V gives CDR1 SQVTM, CDR2 ANQGSEA. The CDR3 runs 17 residues. The CDR3 coding sequence is TGCAGCGTTGATAGCCCTAGGTCGGGACAGGATAACACTGAAGCTTTCTTT. This gives the protein CSVDSPRSGQDNTEAFF.

The rearrangement links TRBV9 to TRBJ2-7; 8 nucleotides agree with TRBD1. Germline V CDR1 and CDR2: SGDLS, YYNGEE. The CDR3 runs to 14 residues. Trimming cost V 4 bases and J 5 bases; bases outside gene matches: 8. CDR3 residues: CASSPWTGSNEQYF. CDR3 in DNA: TGTGCCAGCAGCCCTTGGACAGGGAGTAACGAGCAGTACTTC. The full variable domain, rest sourced from reference TRBV9 and TRBJ2-7, is DSGVTQTPKHLITATGQRVTLRCSPRSGDLSVYWYQQSLDQGLQFLIQYYNGEERAKGNILERFSAQQFPDLHSELNLSSLELGDSALYFCASSPWTGSNEQYFGPGTRLTVT.

This clone was counted between two and nine times. The rearrangement links TRBV18 to TRBJ2-7; 7 bases align to TRBD1. Looked up from germline, CDR1 is KGHSH and CDR2 is LQKENI. The V gene end was trimmed by 6 bases and the J gene end by 3 bases; junction bases not matched to a gene: 11. The CDR3 covers 15 residues. CDR3 loop: CASSPTGTAIYEQYF. The CDR3 DNA follows: TGTGCCAGCTCGCCTACCGGGACAGCCATCTACGAGCAGTACTTC.

By sample fraction, this clone is medium-sized (0.01 to 0.1%). Here the CDR3 reads CASSIGDKETQYF. In DNA, the CDR3 is TGTGCCAGTAGTATAGGGGACAAAGAGACCCAGTACTTC. The V call is TRBV19, the J call TRBJ2-5; possibly TRBD1 for D (6 bases). The CDR3 runs to 13 residues. V was cut by 1 base and J by 3 bases, with 6 bases left in between. Germline CDR1 and CDR2: LNHDA and SQIVND (reference sequence).

V and J are TRBV2 and TRBJ1-2; the D gene is possibly TRBD1 (6 bases). CDR3 size: 14 residues. Between the trimmed V and J ends, which lost 6 bases and 4 bases, there was a span of 15 bases. Germline V lookup: CDR1 SNHLY, CDR2 FYNNEI. DNA of the CDR3: TGTGCCAGCAGCCAACTGGGGGCGAGCTATGGCTACACCTTC. Its protein product is CASSQLGASYGYTF.

This clone showed up just a few times. The CDR3 region is CASSLGEGPYNEQFF. CDR3 DNA: TGCGCCAGCAGCTTGGGGGAGGGCCCCTACAATGAGCAGTTCTTC. This chain joins TRBV5-1 and TRBJ2-1; 7 nucleotides line up with TRBD2. After removal of 0 bases from V and 2 bases from J, the junction contained 2 bases not matched to a gene. Germline V gives CDR1 SGHRS, CDR2 YFSETQ. The CDR3 runs to 15 residues.

The gene calls are TRBV28 and TRBJ2-1; 11 bases are a match to TRBD2. The junction had 3 bases not matched to a gene; V was cut back by 5 bases and J by 3 bases. CDR1 MDHEN and CDR2 SYDVKM come from the germline V gene. The CDR3 extends over 15 amino acids. CDR3 coding DNA: TGTGCCAGCAGTGGGGGACTAGCGGACTACAATGAGCAGTTCTTC. Its translation is CASSGGLADYNEQFF. The full variable domain, its missing parts supplied by reference TRBV28 and TRBJ2-1, is DVKVTQSSRYLVKRTGEKVFLECVQDMDHENMFWYRQDPGLGLRLIYFSYDVKMKEKGDIPEGYSVSREKKERFSLILESASTNQTSMYLCASSGGLADYNEQFFGPGTRLTVL.

The V call is TRBV4-1, the J call TRBJ1-5; 10 bases line up with TRBD1. Germline CDR1 MGHRA, CDR2 YSYEKL. The CDR3 runs to 19 residues. Trimming cost V 0 bases and J 0 bases; bases outside gene matches: 8. The chain's CDR3 is CASSQDGTGDLYSNQPQHF. The DNA for the CDR3 is TGCGCCAGCAGCCAAGATGGGACAGGGGATCTTTATAGCAATCAGCCCCAGCATTTT.

This clone was picked up many times. The V and J genes are TRBV9 and TRBJ2-1, with TRBD2 matching 10 bases. CDR1 SGDLS and CDR2 YYNGEE come from the germline V gene. The CDR3 is 19 residues long. V shed 3 bases, J shed 5 bases, and the junction held 17 bases outside the gene matches. The CDR3 here is CASSAPRGASGRLDNEQFF. Written as DNA, the CDR3 is TGTGCCAGCAGCGCACCGAGGGGGGCTAGCGGGAGATTAGACAATGAGCAGTTCTTC.

This clone was seen a single time. The chain uses TRBV18 and TRBJ2-1, with 12 bases aligning to TRBD2. The ends lost 4 bases at V and 2 bases at J; junction bases unmatched: 3. This CDR3 is 16 amino acids long. Looked up from germline, CDR1 is KGHSH and CDR2 is LQKENI. CDR3 bases: TGTGCCAGCTCACGTCCTAGCGGGAGGGCCTACAATGAGCAGTTCTTC. It encodes CASSRPSGRAYNEQFF. The complete variable domain, with remaining parts taken from reference TRBV18 and TRBJ2-1, reads NAGVMQNPRHLVRRRGQEARLRCSPMKGHSHVYWYRQLPEEGLKFMVYLQKENIIDESGMPKERFSAEFPKEGPSILRIQQVVRGDSAAYFCASSRPSGRAYNEQFFGPGTRLTVL.

The genes are TRBV5-1 and TRBJ2-1; TRBD2 matches at 11 bases. The germline V gene encodes CDR1 SGHRS and CDR2 YFSETQ. Trimming removed 0 bases from V and 6 bases from J; junction bases left unmatched: 11. The CDR3 contains 18 residues. In DNA form, the CDR3 reads TGCGCCAGCAGCTTGGGCTTGACCCCCGGACTAGCGGGCAATGAGCAGTTCTTC. It encodes CASSLGLTPGLAGNEQFF.

This clone was seen only once. V and J are TRBV5-1 and TRBJ2-6, with a weak D call TRBD1 (5 bases). Germline V gives CDR1 SGHRS, CDR2 YFSETQ. This CDR3 has 17 residues. The germline V and J ends were trimmed by 1 base and 0 bases, with 11 bases remaining between them. The CDR3 protein is CASSLSTAGSGANVLTF. The CDR3 coding sequence is TGCGCCAGCAGCTTGTCGACAGCCGGCTCTGGGGCCAACGTCCTGACTTTC.